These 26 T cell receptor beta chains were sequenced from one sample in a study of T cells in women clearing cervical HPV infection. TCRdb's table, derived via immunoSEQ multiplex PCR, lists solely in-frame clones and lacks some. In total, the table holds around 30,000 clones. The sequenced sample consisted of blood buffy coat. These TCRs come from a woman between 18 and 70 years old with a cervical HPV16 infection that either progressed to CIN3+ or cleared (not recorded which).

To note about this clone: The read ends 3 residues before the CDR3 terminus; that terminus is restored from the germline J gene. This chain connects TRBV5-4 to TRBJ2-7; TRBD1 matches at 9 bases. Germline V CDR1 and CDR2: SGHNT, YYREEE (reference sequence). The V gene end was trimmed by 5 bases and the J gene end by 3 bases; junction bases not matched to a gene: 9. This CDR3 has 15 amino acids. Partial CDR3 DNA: TGTGCCAGCAGTCTCCAGACAGGGGGAAACTACGAG. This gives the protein CASSLQTGGNYE. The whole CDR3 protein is CASSLQTGGNYEQYF. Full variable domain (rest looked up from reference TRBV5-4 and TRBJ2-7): ETGVTQSPTHLIKTRGQQVTLRCSSQSGHNTVSWYQQALGQGPQFIFQYYREEENGRGNFPPRFSGLQFPNYSSELNVNALELDDSALYLCASSLQTGGNYEQYFGPGTRLTVT.

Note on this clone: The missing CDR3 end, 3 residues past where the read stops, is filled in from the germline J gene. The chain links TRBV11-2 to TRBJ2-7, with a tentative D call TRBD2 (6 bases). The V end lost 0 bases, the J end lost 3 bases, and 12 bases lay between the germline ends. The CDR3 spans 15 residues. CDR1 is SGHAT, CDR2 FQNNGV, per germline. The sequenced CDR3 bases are TGTGCCAGCAGCTTAGATAGTAGCGGAGTCTACGAG. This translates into CASSLDSSGVYE. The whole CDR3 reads CASSLDSSGVYEQYF.

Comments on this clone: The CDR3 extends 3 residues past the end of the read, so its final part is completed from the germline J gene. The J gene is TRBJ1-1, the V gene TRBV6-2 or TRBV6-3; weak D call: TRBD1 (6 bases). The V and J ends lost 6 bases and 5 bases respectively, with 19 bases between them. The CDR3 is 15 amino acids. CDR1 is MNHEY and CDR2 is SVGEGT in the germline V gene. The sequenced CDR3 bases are TGTGCCAGCAGACCCGGGTTGGGGGGGGCGACTGAA. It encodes CASRPGLGGATE. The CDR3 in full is CASRPGLGGATEAFF.

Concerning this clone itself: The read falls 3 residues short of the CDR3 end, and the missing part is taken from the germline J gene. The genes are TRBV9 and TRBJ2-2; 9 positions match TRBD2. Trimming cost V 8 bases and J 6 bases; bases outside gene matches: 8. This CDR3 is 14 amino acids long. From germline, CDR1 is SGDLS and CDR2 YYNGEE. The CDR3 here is CASKAGGHAGELFF. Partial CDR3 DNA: TGTGCCAGTAAAGCGGGGGGCCACGCCGGGGAG.

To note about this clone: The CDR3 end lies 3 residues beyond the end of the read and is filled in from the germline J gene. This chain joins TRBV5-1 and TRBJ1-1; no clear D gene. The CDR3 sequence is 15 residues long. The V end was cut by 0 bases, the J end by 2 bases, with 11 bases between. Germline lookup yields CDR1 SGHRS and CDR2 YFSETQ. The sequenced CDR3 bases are TGCGCCAGCAGCTTGGGGGCCGTCGTAAACACTGAA. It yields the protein CASSLGAVVNTE. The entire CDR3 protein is CASSLGAVVNTEAFF.

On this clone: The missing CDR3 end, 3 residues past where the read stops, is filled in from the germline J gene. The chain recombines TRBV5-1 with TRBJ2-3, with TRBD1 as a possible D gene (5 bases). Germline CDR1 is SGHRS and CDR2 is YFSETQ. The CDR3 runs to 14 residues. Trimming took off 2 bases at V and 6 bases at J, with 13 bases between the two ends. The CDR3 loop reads CASSFAQGGDTQYF. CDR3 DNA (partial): TGCGCCAGCAGCTTTGCCCAGGGTGGGGATACG.

The sequenced CDR3 bases are TGTGCCAGCAGCTTATATCAGGGGTCAACC. It is translated as CASSLYQGST. The whole CDR3 region reads CASSLYQGSTLHF. This chain links TRBV7-3 with TRBJ1-6; a weak D match, TRBD1 (6 bases). The CDR3 end lies 3 residues beyond the end of the read and is filled in from the germline J gene. Germline loops: CDR1 SGHTA, CDR2 FQGTGA. The CDR3 is made up of 13 amino acids. The complete variable domain, with remaining parts taken from reference TRBV7-3 and TRBJ1-6, reads GAGVSQTPSNKVTEKGKYVELRCDPISGHTALYWYRQSLGQGPEFLIYFQGTGAADDSGLPNDRFFAVRPEGSVSTLKIQRTERGDSAVYLCASSLYQGSTLHFGNGTRLTVT.

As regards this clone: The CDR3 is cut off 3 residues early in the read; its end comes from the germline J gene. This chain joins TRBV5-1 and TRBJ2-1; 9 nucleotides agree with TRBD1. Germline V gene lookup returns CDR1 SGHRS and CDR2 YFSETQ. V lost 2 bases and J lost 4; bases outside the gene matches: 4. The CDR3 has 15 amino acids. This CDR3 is CASSFGQGLYNEQFF. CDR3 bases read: TGCGCCAGCAGCTTCGGACAGGGGTTATACAATGAG.

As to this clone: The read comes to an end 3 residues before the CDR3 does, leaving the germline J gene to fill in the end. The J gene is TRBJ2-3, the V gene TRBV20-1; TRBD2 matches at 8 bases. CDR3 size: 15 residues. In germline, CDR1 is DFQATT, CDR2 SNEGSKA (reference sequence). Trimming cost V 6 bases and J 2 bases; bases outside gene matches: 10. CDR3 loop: CSAFGGVTVTDTQYF. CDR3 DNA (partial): TGCAGTGCCTTCGGGGGGGTGACCGTCACAGATACG.

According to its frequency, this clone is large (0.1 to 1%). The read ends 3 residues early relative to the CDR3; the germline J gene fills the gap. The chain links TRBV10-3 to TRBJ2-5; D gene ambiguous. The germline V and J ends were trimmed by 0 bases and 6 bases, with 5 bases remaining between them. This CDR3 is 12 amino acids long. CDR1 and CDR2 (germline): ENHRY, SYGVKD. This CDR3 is CAISESKQTQYF. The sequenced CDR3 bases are TGTGCCATCAGTGAGTCGAAGCAGACC.

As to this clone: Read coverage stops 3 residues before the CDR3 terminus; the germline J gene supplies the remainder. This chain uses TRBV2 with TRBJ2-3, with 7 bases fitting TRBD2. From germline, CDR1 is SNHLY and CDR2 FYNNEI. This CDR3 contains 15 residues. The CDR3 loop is CASSPLTTPAGTQYF. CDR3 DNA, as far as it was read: TGTGCCAGCAGTCCCTTGACTACACCAGCGGGGACG.

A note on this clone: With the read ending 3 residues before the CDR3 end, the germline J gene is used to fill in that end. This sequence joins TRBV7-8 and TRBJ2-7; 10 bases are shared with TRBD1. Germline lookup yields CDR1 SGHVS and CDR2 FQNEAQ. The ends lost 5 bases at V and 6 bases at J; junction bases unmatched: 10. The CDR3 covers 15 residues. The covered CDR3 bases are TGTGCCAGCAGCCAGACGGGACAGGGGATAGGCGAG. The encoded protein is CASSQTGQGIGE. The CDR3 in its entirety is CASSQTGQGIGEQYF.

The CDR3 here is CSAQDPGQETYTF. CDR3 DNA, as far as it was read: TGCAGTGCCCAAGATCCAGGGCAAGAGACC. This chain uses TRBV20-1 with TRBJ1-2; possible D gene TRBD1, 5 bases. The read terminates 3 residues ahead of where the CDR3 ends, so the germline J gene completes it. The CDR3 sequence is 13 residues long. The germline gives CDR1 DFQATT, CDR2 SNEGSKA (reference sequence).

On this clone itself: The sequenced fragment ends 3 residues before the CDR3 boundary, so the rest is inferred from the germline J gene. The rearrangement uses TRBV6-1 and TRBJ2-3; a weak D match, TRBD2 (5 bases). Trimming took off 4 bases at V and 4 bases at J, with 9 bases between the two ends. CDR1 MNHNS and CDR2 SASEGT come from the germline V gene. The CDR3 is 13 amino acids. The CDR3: CASSGPGSDTQYF. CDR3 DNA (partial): TGTGCCAGCAGTGGACCGGGGTCAGATACG.

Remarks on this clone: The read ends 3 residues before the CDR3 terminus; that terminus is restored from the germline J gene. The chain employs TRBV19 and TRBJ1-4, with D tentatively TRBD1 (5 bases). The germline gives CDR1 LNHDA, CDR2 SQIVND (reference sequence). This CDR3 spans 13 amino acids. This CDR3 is CASSSEGAAKLFF. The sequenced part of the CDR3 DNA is TGTGCCAGTAGTTCAGAAGGGGCTGCGAAA.

CDR3 DNA (partial): TGCAGTGCTAGAGATCTCGGTGAGGGGGTCGCTGAA. It is translated as CSARDLGEGVAE. The whole CDR3 sequence is CSARDLGEGVAEAFF. The chain carries TRBV20-1 and TRBJ1-1, with D perhaps matching TRBD1 (6 bases). The read ends 3 residues early relative to the CDR3; the germline J gene fills the gap. Germline CDR1 reads DFQATT; CDR2 reads SNEGSKA (reference sequence). Trimming took 0 bases from V and 6 from J, leaving 17 bases between them. The CDR3 loop spans 15 amino acids.

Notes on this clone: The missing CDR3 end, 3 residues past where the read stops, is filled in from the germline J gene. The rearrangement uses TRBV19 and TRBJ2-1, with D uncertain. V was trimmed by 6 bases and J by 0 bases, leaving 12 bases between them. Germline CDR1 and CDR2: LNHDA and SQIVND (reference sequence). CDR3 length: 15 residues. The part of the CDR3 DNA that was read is TGTGCCAGTAGCCGACTCTCCAGCTCCTACAATGAG. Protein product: CASSRLSSSYNE. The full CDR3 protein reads CASSRLSSSYNEQFF.

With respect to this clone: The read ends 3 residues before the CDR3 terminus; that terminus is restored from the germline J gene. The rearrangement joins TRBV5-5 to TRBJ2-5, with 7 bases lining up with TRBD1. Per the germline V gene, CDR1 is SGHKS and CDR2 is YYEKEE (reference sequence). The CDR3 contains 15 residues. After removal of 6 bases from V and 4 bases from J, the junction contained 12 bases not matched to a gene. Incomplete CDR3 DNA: TGTGCCAGCATCCCTTCACCGGGACAGTTAGAGACC. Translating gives CASIPSPGQLET. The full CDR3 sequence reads CASIPSPGQLETQYF.

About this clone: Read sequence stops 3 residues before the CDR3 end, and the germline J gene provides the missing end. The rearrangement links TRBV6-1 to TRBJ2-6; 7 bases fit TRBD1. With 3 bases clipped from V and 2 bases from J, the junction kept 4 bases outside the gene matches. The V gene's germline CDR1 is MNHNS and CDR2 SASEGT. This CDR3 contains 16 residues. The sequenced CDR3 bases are TGTGCCAGCAGTGAGGGTGACAGGGCTGGGGCCAACGTC. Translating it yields CASSEGDRAGANV. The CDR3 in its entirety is CASSEGDRAGANVLTF.

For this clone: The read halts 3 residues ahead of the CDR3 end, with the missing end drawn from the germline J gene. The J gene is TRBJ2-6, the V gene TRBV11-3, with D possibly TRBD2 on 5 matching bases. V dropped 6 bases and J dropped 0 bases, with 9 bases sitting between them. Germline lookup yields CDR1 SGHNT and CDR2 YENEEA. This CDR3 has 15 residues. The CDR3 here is CASSRGNSGANVLTF. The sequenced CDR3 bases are TGTGCCAGCAGTCGGGGAAACTCTGGGGCCAACGTC.

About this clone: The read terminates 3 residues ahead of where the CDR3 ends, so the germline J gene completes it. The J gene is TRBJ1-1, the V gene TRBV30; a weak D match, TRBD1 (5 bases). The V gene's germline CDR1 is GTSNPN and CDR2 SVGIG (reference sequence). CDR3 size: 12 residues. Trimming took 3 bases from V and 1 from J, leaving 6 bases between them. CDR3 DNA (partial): TGTGCCTGGAGGCAGGGGAACACTGAA. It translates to CAWRQGNTE. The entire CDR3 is CAWRQGNTEAFF.

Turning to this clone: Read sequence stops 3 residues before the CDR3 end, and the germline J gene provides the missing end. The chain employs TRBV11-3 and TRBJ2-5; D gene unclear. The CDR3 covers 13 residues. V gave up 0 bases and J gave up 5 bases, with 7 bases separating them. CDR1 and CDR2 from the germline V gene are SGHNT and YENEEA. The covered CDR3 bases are TGTGCCAGCAGCTTAGAGGCCCGTGAGACC. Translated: CASSLEARET. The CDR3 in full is CASSLEARETQYF. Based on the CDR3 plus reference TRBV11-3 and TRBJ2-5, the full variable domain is EAGVVQSPRYKIIEKKQPVAFWCNPISGHNTLYWYLQNLGQGPELLIRYENEEAVDDSQLPKDRFSAERLKGVDSTLKIQPAELGDSAVYLCASSLEARETQYFGPGTRLLVL.

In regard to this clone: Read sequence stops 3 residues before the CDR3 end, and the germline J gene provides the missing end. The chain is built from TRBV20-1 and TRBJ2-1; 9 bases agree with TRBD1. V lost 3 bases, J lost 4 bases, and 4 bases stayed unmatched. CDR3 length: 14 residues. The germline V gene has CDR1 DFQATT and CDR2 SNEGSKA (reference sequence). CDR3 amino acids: CSARDRGIYNEQFF. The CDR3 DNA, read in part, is TGCAGTGCTAGGGACAGGGGTATTTACAATGAG.

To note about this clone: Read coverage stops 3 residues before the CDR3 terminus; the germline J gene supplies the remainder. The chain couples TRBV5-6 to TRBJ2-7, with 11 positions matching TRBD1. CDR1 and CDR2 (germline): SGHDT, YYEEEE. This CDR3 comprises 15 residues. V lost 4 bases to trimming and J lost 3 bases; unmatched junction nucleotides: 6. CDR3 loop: CASSLQGTGGYEQYF. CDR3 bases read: TGTGCCAGCAGCCTCCAAGGGACAGGGGGCTACGAG.

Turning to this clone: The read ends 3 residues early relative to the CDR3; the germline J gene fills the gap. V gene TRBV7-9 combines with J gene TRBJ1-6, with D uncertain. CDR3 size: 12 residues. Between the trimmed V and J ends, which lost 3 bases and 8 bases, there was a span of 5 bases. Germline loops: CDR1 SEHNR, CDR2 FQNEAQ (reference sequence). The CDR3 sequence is CASSFGDSPLHF. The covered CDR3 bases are TGTGCCAGCAGCTTCGGGGATTCACCC.

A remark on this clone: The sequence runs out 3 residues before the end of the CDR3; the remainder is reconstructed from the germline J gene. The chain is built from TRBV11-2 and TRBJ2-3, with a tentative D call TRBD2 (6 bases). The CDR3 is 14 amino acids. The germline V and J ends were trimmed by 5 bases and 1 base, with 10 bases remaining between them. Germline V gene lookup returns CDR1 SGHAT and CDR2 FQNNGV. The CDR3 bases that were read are TGTGCCAGCAGCCCTGCTAGCGGCACAGATACG. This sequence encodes CASSPASGTDT. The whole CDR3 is CASSPASGTDTQYF.